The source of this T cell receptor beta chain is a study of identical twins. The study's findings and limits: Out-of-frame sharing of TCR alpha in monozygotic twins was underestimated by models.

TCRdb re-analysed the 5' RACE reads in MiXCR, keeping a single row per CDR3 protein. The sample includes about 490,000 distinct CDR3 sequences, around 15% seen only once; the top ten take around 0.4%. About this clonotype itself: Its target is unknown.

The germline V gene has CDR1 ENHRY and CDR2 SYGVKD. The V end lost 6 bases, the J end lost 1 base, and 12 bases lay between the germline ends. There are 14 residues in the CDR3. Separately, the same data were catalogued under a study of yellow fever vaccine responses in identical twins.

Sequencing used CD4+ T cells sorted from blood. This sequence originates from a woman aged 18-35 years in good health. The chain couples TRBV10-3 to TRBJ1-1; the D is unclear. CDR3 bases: TGTGCCATCAGAGGGATAGACTCGAACACTGAAGCTTTCTTT. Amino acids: CAIRGIDSNTEAFF.